The T cell receptor (beta chain) described here comes from a study of blood T cells in healthy people across ages. Whole-study findings and limits: Measured against age, TCR beta diversity per million T cells decreased in a roughly linear manner. Total diversity from one million sequenced T cells was likely underestimated.

V gave up 6 bases and J gave up 3 bases; unmatched junction bases: 8. This CDR3 comprises 15 residues. The germline CDR1 and CDR2 sequences are SNHLY and FYNNEI. For the second PCR, which ran for roughly 7 to 11 cycles, a sample-barcoded 5' primer and a J-beta primer mix were used. Samples each returned at least 3 million CDR3-containing paired-end reads. TCRdb called the 5' RACE reads again in MiXCR, with one record for every CDR3 protein. In the table there are 800,000 or so distinct CDR3 sequences, 60% to 80% of which are singletons. This clonotype occurred a few times. Its specificity is not known.

The genes are TRBV2 and TRBJ2-5, with 9 bases that match TRBD1. The material sequenced was blood. The source is a man aged 30-40 years in good health. The DNA of the CDR3 is TGTGCCAGCAGCACATGGGGACAGGGAGAAGAGACCCAGTACTTC. Protein product: CASSTWGQGEETQYF.